The 13 T cell receptor beta chains in this list originate from one sample, sequenced in a study of cytomegalovirus exposure and HLA in healthy donors. PCR used 60 Vbeta primers and 13 Jbeta primers. Sequencing used immunoSEQ multiplex PCR; TCRdb keeps in-frame clones, though not all of them. The data contain 100,000 to 150,000 clones, about 80% of them singletons. Sequencing was done on a sample of PBMCs. These receptor sequences come from a man aged 35 to 55 in good health and CMV-seronegative.

This chain links TRBV5-5 with TRBJ1-2; D perhaps matches TRBD1 (5 bases). In germline, CDR1 is SGHKS, CDR2 YYEKEE (reference sequence). The V end lost 5 bases, the J end lost 4 bases, and 18 bases lay between the germline ends. This CDR3 comprises 15 residues. CDR3 residues: CASSSNPGLTYGYTF. The DNA of the CDR3 is TGTGCCAGCAGTTCCAATCCAGGGCTTACCTATGGCTACACCTTC.

The rearrangement uses TRBV19 and TRBJ1-5, with no clear D. CDR1 LNHDA and CDR2 SQIVND come from the germline V gene (reference sequence). With 4 bases removed from V and 3 bases from J, the gap between germline ends came to 7 bases. The length of the CDR3 is 13 residues. CDR3 nucleotides: TGTGCCAGTAGTAACCAGTACAATCAGCCCCAGCATTTT. Translation: CASSNQYNQPQHF.

The chain's CDR3 is CASSQAPVGANEKLFF. Here the CDR3 DNA reads TGCGCCAGCAGCCAAGCCCCCGTCGGGGCTAATGAAAAACTGTTTTTT. The chain has TRBV4-1 and TRBJ1-4; D is ambiguous. V was trimmed by 1 base and J by 3 bases, leaving 12 bases between them. The CDR3 extends over 16 amino acids. From germline, CDR1 is MGHRA and CDR2 YSYEKL.

The chain has TRBV7-2 and TRBJ1-4; possible D gene TRBD1, 6 bases. Germline CDR1 and CDR2: SGHTA and FQGNSA. This CDR3 is built from 15 residues. V lost 2 bases to trimming and J lost 5 bases, with 12 bases between them. The CDR3 region is CASSLRRGGNEKLFF. In DNA form, the CDR3 reads TGTGCCAGCAGCTTACGGAGGGGGGGAAATGAAAAACTGTTTTTT.

The chain carries TRBV5-1 and TRBJ1-1; 9 bases are shared with TRBD1. There are 14 residues in the CDR3. V shed 4 bases, J shed 4 bases, and the junction held 5 bases outside the gene matches. The germline V gene encodes CDR1 SGHRS and CDR2 YFSETQ. The CDR3 spells CASSHPGQGTEAFF. The CDR3 DNA reads TGCGCCAGCAGCCACCCGGGACAGGGCACTGAAGCTTTCTTT.

To note about this clone: Lacking the conserved final phenylalanine or tryptophan, this CDR3 likely reflects a read error. Because the CDR3's place on the DNA is in doubt, the DNA is left out and the CDR3 is given as listed by TCRdb. The J gene is TRBJ1-2, the V gene TRBV10-3. Germline V gene lookup returns CDR1 ENHRY and CDR2 SYGVKD. The CDR3 comprises 13 residues, both ends counted. Here the CDR3 reads CAISESNSGSPLR.

The genes are TRBV2 and TRBJ2-7; D may be TRBD1 (5 bases). Trimming took off 4 bases at V and 1 base at J, with 11 bases between the two ends. The germline V gene has CDR1 SNHLY and CDR2 FYNNEI. This CDR3 contains 14 residues. CDR3 coding DNA: TGTGCCAGCAGTGCCTTAGGGGAATCCTACGAGCAGTACTTC. It translates to CASSALGESYEQYF.

The chain links TRBV7-2 to TRBJ2-7, with D perhaps TRBD2 (6 bases). Looked up from germline, CDR1 is SGHTA and CDR2 is FQGNSA. The CDR3 spans 14 residues. With 1 base removed from V and 2 bases from J, the gap between germline ends came to 9 bases. In DNA, the CDR3 is TGTGCCAGCAGCTTAGGGCGGGGTACCTACGAGCAGTACTTC. It specifies CASSLGRGTYEQYF.

V usage is TRBV7-8 and J usage is TRBJ1-3, with TRBD1 as a possible D gene (6 bases). The CDR3 has 16 residues. Between the trimmed V and J ends, which lost 1 base and 8 bases, there was a span of 18 bases. CDR1 is SGHVS, CDR2 FQNEAQ, per germline. The CDR3 is CASSLGDIFPGDTIYF. The CDR3, as DNA: TGTGCCAGCAGCTTAGGGGACATCTTCCCAGGGGACACCATATATTTT.

This clone has a handful of counts. The chain combines TRBV5-1 with TRBJ2-1; 15 positions agree with TRBD2. CDR1 and CDR2 (germline): SGHRS, YFSETQ. The CDR3 runs 19 residues. With 4 bases clipped from V and 0 bases from J, the junction kept 8 bases outside the gene matches. The CDR3 reads CASSEPGLAGGLSYNEQFF. The CDR3 coding sequence is TGCGCCAGCAGCGAACCGGGACTAGCGGGGGGCCTCTCCTACAATGAGCAGTTCTTC.

The sample holds a few counts of this clone. This chain uses TRBV19 with TRBJ1-2; 8 nucleotides agree with TRBD1. Trimming took 5 bases from V and 1 from J; bases not matched to a gene: 9. Germline assignment: CDR1 LNHDA and CDR2 SQIVND (reference sequence). The CDR3 is 16 residues long. This chain's CDR3 is CASSGQGFRRNYGYTF. The CDR3 bases are TGTGCCAGTAGTGGACAGGGTTTTCGGCGTAACTATGGCTACACCTTC.

This sequence joins TRBV5-6 and TRBJ1-5, with D perhaps matching TRBD1 (6 bases). This CDR3 region has 16 residues. Trimming pared 0 bases from V and 3 bases from J, leaving 13 bases between. Germline V lookup: CDR1 SGHDT, CDR2 YYEEEE. Written as DNA, the CDR3 is TGTGCCAGCAGCTTGGGACAGGTGGCCTACAATCAGCCCCAGCATTTT. The encoded protein is CASSLGQVAYNQPQHF.

This chain uses TRBV30 with TRBJ1-6; 9 bases match TRBD1. The CDR3 length is 14 residues. Germline values: CDR1 GTSNPN, CDR2 SVGIG (reference sequence). J gave up 6 bases and V 3 bases, and 3 bases lay outside the gene matches. CDR3 residues: CAWREGQGNSPLHF. CDR3 nucleotide sequence: TGTGCCTGGAGAGAGGGACAGGGTAATTCACCCCTCCACTTT. Drawing the rest from reference TRBV30 and TRBJ1-6, the complete variable domain is SQTIHQWPATLVQPVGSPLSLECTVEGTSNPNLYWYRQAAGRGLQLLFYSVGIGQISSEVPQNLSASRPQDRQFILSSKKLLLSDSGFYLCAWREGQGNSPLHFGNGTRLTVT.